This record covers a single T cell receptor beta chain. The table came from immunoSEQ multiplex PCR; TCRdb's copy has only in-frame clones and leaves some out. Of roughly 2 million clones listed, approximately 95% are singletons. Trimming removed 7 bases at V and 0 bases at J, with 9 bases between. The length of the CDR3 is 12 residues. CDR1 SQVTM and CDR2 ANQGSEA come from the germline V gene. These data belong to a study of shared clonotypes between healthy human individuals. Participating donors were healthy, HIV-negative adults free of recent acute infections or vaccinations. Sequencing was performed on naive CD4+ T cells sorted from blood. Subset here: CD45RA+ positively selected. The receptor was derived from a man aged 18 to 30 in good health. The chain has TRBV29-1 and TRBJ1-1; D not resolved. The CDR3 sequence is CSGANMNTEAFF. The CDR3 nucleotides read TGCAGCGGAGCAAATATGAACACTGAAGCTTTCTTT.